Below, one TCR beta chain is given with its context. Other DNA variants within this sample encode the same CDR3. The data stem from a study of blood T cell repertoires in COVID-19. Whole-study context: The study drew acute and convalescent COVID-19 samples from the United States, Italy and Spain. Sources were T cells, B-cell-depleted T cells, or PBMCs; the material itself was cDNA or gDNA.

Sequencing was performed with immunoSEQ multiplex PCR; in TCRdb, only in-frame clones are kept and a portion is missing. The repertoire includes more than 150,000 clones, roughly four fifths of them detected once, and around 6.5% sits in the top ten. The CDR3 has 15 amino acids. In germline, CDR1 is KGHSH, CDR2 LQKENI. With V trimmed by 6 bases and J by 3 bases, 8 bases remained unmatched. The sequenced sample consisted of peripheral blood. The source is a woman between 35 and 50 years old with acute or convalescent COVID-19. This chain connects TRBV18 to TRBJ1-1; 9 bases match TRBD1. DNA for the CDR3: TGTGCCAGCTCCCCGAAGACAGGGGGAGACACTGAAGCTTTCTTT. Translated, it gives CASSPKTGGDTEAFF.